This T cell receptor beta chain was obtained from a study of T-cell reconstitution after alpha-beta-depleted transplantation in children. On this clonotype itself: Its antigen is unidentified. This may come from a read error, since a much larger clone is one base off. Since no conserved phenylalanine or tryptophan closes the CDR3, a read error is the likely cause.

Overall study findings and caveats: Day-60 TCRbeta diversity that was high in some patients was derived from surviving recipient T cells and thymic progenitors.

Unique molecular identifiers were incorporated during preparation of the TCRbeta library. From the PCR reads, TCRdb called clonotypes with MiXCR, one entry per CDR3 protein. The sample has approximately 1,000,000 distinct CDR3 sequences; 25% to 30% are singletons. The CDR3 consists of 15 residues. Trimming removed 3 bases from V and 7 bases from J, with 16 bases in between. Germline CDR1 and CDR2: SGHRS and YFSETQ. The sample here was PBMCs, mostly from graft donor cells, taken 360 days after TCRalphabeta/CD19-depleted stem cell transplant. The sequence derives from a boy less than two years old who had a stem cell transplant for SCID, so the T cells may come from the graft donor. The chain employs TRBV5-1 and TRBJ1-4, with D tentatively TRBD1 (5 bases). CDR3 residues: CASSSDGAGGEKLFS. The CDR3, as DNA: TGCGCCAGCAGCTCGGACGGGGCCGGCGGTGAAAAACTGTTTTCT.